The T cell receptor beta chain under discussion was sequenced for a study of HIV-infected patients and healthy controls. Relative to its sample, this clonotype is medium-sized. Its antigen is unidentified. Trimming left V 3 bases short and J 2 bases short, with 8 bases between. This CDR3 has 14 residues. The germline gives CDR1 WSHSY, CDR2 SAAADI. No cell fractionation was done, so the repertoire covers all unsorted peripheral blood T cells. Findings of the study overall: Significant mean usage differences between HIV-infected patients and controls involved eight alpha and eight beta V genes. Untreated HIV+ repertoires had roughly threefold fewer distinct CDR3s and lower Shannon diversity than healthy controls.

Around 450 ng RNA was reverse transcribed with alpha and beta constant-region primers. Alpha and beta chain libraries were made separately by chain-specific third strand synthesis with multiplexing indices. The SP2 site served as the priming point for second strand synthesis. TCRdb independently ran MiXCR on the 5' RACE reads; one entry per CDR3 protein. The sample has around 20,000 distinct CDR3 sequences; about 9% are singletons. What was sequenced was blood. V is TRBV10-2 and J is TRBJ2-1, with a possible D match to TRBD1 (6 bases). This clonotype was obtained from an adult in good health. The CDR3 DNA is TGCGCCAGCAGTGAACACAGGGCCTACAATGAGCAGTTCTTC. Translation gives CASSEHRAYNEQFF.